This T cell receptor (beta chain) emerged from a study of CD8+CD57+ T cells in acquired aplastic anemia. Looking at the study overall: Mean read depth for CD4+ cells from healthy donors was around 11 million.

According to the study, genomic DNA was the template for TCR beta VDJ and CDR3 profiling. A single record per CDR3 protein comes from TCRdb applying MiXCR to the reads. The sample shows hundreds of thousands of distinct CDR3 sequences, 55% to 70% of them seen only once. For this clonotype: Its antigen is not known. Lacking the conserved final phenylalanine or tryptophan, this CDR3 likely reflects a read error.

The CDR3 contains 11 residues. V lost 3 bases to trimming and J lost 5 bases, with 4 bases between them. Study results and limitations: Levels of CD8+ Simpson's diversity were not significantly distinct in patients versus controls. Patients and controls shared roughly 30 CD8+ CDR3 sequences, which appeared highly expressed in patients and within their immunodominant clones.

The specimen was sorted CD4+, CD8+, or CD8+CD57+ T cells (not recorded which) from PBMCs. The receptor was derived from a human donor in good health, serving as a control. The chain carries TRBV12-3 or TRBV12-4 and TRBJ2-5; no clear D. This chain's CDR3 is CASSLAETQYL. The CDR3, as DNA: TGTGCCAGCAGTTTGGCTGAGACCCAGTACCTC.